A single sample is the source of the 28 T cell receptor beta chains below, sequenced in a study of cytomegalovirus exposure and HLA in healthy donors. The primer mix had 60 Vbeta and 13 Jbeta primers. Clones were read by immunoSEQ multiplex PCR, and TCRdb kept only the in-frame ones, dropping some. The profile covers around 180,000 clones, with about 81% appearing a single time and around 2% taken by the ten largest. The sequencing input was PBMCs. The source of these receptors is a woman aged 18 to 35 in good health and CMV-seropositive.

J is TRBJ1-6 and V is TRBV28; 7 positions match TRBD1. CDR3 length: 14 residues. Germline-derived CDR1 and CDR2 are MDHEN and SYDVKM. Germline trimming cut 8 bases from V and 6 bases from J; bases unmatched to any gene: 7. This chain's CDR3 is CASVGGQLNSPLHF. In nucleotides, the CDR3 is TGTGCCAGCGTGGGGGGACAGCTTAATTCACCCCTCCACTTT.

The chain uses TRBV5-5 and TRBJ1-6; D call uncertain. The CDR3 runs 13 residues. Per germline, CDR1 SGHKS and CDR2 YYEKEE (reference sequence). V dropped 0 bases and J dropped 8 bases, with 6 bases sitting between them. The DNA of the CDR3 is TGTGCCAGCAGCTTGGTTCCCGATTCACCCCTCCACTTT. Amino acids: CASSLVPDSPLHF.

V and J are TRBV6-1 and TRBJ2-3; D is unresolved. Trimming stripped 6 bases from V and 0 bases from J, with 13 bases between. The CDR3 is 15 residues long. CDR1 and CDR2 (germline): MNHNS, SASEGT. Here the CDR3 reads CASSADFGSTDTQYF. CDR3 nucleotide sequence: TGTGCCAGCAGCGCCGACTTCGGGAGCACAGATACGCAGTATTTT.

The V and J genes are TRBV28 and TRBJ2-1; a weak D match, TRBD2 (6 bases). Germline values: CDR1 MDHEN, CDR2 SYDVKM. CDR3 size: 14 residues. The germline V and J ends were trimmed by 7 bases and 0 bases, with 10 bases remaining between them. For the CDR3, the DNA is TGTGCCAGCAAGCGGGCCAGCTCCTACAATGAGCAGTTCTTC. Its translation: CASKRASSYNEQFF.

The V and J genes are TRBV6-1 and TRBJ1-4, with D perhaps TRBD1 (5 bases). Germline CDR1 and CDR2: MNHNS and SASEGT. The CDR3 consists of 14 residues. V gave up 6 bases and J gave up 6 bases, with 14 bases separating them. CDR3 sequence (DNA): TGTGCCAGCAGAGACGCGGGGCTCTATGAAAAACTGTTTTTT. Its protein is CASRDAGLYEKLFF.

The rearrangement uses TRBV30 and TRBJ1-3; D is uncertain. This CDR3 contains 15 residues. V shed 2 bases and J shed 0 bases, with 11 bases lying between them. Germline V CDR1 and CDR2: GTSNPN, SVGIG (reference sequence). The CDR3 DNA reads TGTGCCTGGAGTTCTAAGAATAGCTCTGGAAACACCATATATTTT. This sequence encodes CAWSSKNSSGNTIYF.

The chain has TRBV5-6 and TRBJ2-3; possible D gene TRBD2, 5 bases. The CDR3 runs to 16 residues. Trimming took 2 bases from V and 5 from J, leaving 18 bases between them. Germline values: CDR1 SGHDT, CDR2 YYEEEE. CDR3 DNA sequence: TGTGCCAGCAGCTTTTTCAGCGCCGGACGGGGAGATACGCAGTATTTT. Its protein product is CASSFFSAGRGDTQYF.

The CDR3 nucleotides are TGCGCCAGCAGCCAACCCCAGGGAGGCGAGACCCAGTACTTC. This encodes CASSQPQGGETQYF. The chain uses TRBV4-1 and TRBJ2-5, with D possibly being TRBD2 (6 bases). V lost 2 bases and J 5 bases, leaving 12 bases between the germline ends. This CDR3 has 14 amino acids. From germline, CDR1 is MGHRA and CDR2 YSYEKL.

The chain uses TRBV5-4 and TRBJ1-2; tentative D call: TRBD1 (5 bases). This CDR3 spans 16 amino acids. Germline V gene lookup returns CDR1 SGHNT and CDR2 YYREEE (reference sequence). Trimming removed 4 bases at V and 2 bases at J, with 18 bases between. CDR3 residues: CASSMGGGGVNYGYTF. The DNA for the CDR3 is TGTGCCAGCAGCATGGGGGGTGGAGGGGTCAACTATGGCTACACCTTC.

Written as DNA, the CDR3 is TGTGCCAGCAGCCCGCAGGGGTCGTGGGAGACCCAGTACTTC. Translating gives CASSPQGSWETQYF. The rearrangement joins TRBV11-3 to TRBJ2-5; maybe TRBD1 (6 bases). Trimming shortened V by 5 bases and J by 5 bases, and 15 bases separated the two germline ends. The CDR3 covers 14 residues. The germline CDR1 and CDR2 sequences are SGHNT and YENEEA.

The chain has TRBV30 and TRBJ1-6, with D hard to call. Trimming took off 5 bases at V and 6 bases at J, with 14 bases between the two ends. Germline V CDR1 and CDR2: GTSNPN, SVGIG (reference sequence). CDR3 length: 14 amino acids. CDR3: CAWEHPGSNSPLHF. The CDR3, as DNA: TGTGCCTGGGAGCATCCGGGAAGTAATTCACCCCTCCACTTT.

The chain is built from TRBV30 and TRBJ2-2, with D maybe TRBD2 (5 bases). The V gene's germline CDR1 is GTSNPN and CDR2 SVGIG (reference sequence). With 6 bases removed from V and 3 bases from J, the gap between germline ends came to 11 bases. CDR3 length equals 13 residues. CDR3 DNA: TGTGCCTGCGACCGGGGTGACACCGGGGAGCTGTTTTTT. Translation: CACDRGDTGELFF. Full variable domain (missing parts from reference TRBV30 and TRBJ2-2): SQTIHQWPATLVQPVGSPLSLECTVEGTSNPNLYWYRQAAGRGLQLLFYSVGIGQISSEVPQNLSASRPQDRQFILSSKKLLLSDSGFYLCACDRGDTGELFFGEGSRLTVL.

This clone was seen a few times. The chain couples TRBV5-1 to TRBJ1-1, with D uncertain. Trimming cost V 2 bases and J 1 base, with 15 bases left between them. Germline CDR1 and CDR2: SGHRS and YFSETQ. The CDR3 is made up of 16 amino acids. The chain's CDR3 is CASSLDGLKGNTEAFF. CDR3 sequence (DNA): TGCGCCAGCAGCTTAGATGGGCTCAAAGGGAACACTGAAGCTTTCTTT.

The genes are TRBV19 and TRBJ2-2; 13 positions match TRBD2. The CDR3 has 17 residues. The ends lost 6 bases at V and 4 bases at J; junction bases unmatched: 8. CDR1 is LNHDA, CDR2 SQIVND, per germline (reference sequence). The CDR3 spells CASSQRLAGGGTGELFF. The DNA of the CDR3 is TGTGCCAGTAGCCAAAGACTAGCGGGGGGCGGCACCGGGGAGCTGTTTTTT.

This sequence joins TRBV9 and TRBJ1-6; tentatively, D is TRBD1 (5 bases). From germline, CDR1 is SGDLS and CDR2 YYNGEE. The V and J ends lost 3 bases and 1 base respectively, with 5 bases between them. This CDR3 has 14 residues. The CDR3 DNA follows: TGTGCCAGCAGCGGGACATCCTATAATTCACCCCTCCACTTT. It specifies CASSGTSYNSPLHF.

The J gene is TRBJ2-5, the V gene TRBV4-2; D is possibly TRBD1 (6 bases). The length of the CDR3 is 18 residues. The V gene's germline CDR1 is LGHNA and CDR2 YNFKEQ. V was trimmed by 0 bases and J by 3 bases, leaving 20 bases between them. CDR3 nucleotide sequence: TGTGCCAGCAGCCAAGATTTGTGGACAGAGCGAAACAAAGAGACCCAGTACTTC. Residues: CASSQDLWTERNKETQYF.

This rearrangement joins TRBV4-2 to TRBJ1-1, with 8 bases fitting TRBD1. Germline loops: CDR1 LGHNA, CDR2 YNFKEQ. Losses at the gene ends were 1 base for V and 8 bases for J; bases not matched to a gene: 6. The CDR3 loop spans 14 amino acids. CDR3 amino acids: CASSQGQGAAEAFF. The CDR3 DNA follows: TGTGCCAGCAGCCAAGGCCAGGGGGCGGCGGAAGCTTTCTTT.

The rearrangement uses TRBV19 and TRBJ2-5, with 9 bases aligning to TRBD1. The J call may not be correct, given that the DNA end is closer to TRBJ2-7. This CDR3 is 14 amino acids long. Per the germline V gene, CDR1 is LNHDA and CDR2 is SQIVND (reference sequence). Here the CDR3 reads CASTPGQGYYEQYF. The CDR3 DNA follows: TGTGCCAGTACCCCGGGACAGGGATACTACGAGCAGTACTTC.

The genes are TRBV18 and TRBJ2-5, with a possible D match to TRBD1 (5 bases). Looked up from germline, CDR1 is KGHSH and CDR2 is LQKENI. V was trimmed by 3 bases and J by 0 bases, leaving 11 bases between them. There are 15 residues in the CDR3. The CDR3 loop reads CASSPMSRDQETQYF. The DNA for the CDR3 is TGTGCCAGCTCACCGATGAGCAGGGACCAAGAGACCCAGTACTTC.

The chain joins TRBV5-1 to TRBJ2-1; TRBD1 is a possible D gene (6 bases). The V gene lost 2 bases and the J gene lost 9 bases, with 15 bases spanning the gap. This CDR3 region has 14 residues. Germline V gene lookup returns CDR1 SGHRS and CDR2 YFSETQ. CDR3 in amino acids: CASSLQGASGEQFF. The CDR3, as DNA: TGCGCCAGCAGCTTACAGGGAGCGTCGGGTGAGCAGTTCTTC. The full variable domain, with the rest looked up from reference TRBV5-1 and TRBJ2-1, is KAGVTQTPRYLIKTRGQQVTLSCSPISGHRSVSWYQQTPGQGLQFLFEYFSETQRNKGNFPGRFSGRQFSNSRSEMNVSTLELGDSALYLCASSLQGASGEQFFGPGTRLTVL.

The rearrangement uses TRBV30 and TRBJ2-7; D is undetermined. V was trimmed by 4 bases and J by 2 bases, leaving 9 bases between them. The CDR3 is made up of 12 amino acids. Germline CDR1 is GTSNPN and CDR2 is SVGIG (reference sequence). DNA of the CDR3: TGTGCCTGGAAGCAGGTGCCCTACGAGCAGTACTTC. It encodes CAWKQVPYEQYF.

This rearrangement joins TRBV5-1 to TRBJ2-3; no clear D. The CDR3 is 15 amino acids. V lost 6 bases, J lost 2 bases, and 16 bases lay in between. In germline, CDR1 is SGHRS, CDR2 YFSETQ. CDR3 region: CASNSMPQNTDTQYF. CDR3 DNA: TGCGCCAGCAATTCGATGCCTCAGAACACAGATACGCAGTATTTT. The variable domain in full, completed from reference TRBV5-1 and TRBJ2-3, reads KAGVTQTPRYLIKTRGQQVTLSCSPISGHRSVSWYQQTPGQGLQFLFEYFSETQRNKGNFPGRFSGRQFSNSRSEMNVSTLELGDSALYLCASNSMPQNTDTQYFGPGTRLTVL.

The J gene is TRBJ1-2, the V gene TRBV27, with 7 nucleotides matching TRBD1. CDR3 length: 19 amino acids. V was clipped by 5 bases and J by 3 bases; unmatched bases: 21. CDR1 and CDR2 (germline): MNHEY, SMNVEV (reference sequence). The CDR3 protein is CASSVGFGTATPQYYGYTF. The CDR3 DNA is TGTGCCAGCAGTGTTGGTTTCGGGACAGCGACCCCGCAATACTATGGCTACACCTTC.

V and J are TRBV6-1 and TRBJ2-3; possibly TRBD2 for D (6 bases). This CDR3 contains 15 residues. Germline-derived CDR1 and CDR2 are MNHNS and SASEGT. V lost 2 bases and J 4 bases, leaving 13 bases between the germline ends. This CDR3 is CASSEPGGFADTQYF. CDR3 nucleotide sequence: TGTGCCAGCAGTGAACCCGGGGGTTTCGCAGATACGCAGTATTTT.

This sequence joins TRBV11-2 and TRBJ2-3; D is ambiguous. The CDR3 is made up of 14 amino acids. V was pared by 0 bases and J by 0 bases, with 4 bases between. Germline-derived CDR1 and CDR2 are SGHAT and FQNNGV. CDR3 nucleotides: TGTGCCAGCAGCTTAGATCGGAGCACAGATACGCAGTATTTT. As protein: CASSLDRSTDTQYF. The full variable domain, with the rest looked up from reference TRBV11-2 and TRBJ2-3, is EAGVAQSPRYKIIEKRQSVAFWCNPISGHATLYWYQQILGQGPKLLIQFQNNGVVDDSQLPKDRFSAERLKGVDSTLKIQPAKLEDSAVYLCASSLDRSTDTQYFGPGTRLTVL.

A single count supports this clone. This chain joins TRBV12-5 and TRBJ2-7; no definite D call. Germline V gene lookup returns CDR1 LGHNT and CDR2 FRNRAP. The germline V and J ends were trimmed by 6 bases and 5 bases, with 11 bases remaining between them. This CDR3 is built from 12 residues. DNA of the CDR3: TGTGCTAGTGGGACCTCCGCGGACGAGCAGTACTTC. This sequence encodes CASGTSADEQYF.

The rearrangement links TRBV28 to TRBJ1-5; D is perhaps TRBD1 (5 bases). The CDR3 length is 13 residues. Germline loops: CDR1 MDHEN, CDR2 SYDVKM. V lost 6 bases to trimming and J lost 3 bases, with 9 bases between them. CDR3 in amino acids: CASRGGVNQPQHF. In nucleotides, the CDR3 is TGTGCCAGCAGGGGGGGGGTCAATCAGCCCCAGCATTTT.

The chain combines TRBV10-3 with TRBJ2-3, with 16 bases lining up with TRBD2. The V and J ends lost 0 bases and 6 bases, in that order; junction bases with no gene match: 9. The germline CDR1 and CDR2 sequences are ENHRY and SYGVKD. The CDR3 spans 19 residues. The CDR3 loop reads CAISESTGTSGGERDTQYF. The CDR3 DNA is TGTGCCATCAGTGAGTCGACAGGGACTAGCGGGGGGGAACGGGATACGCAGTATTTT.